These 8 T cell receptor beta chains were all obtained from the same sample, sequenced in a study of cytomegalovirus exposure and HLA in healthy donors. PCR used 60 Vbeta primers and 13 Jbeta primers. Assay: immunoSEQ multiplex PCR; the TCRdb copy retains only in-frame clones and omits some. The table shows 150,000 to 200,000 clones, with about 81% occurring only once. Sample: PBMCs. These receptor sequences come from a woman aged 18-30 years in good health and CMV-seronegative.

The rearrangement uses TRBV29-1 and TRBJ2-1, with D perhaps TRBD2 (6 bases). V shed 2 bases and J shed 10 bases, with 21 bases lying between them. This CDR3 is 15 amino acids long. Germline V gene data show CDR1 as SQVTM and CDR2 as ANQGSEA. The CDR3 spells CSVEYGGSFQREQFF. The CDR3 DNA follows: TGCAGCGTTGAATATGGGGGGTCCTTTCAGAGAGAGCAGTTCTTC.

The chain combines TRBV14 with TRBJ2-7, with TRBD1 identical over 7 bases. This CDR3 region has 14 residues. Germline CDR1 reads SGHDN; CDR2 reads FVKESK. Trimming at V came to 4 bases and at J to 1 base, leaving 4 bases not matched to a gene. DNA of the CDR3: TGTGCCAGCAGCCTACAGGGGCCATCCTACGAGCAGTACTTC. Its protein is CASSLQGPSYEQYF.

This rearrangement joins TRBV2 to TRBJ1-3, with 10 bases identical to TRBD1. V gave up 5 bases and J gave up 4 bases; unmatched junction bases: 5. Germline CDR1 SNHLY, CDR2 FYNNEI. The CDR3 has 15 residues. The CDR3 bases are TGTGCCAGCAGTCCATGGGACAGGGGCGGAAACACCATATATTTT. Protein sequence: CASSPWDRGGNTIYF.

The CDR3 region is CASSFSMMNTEAFF. The CDR3 DNA follows: TGTGCCAGCAGCTTTAGTATGATGAACACTGAAGCTTTCTTT. The gene calls are TRBV5-6 and TRBJ1-1; D remains ambiguous. This CDR3 region has 14 residues. Germline assignment: CDR1 SGHDT and CDR2 YYEEEE. V was cut by 2 bases and J by 0 bases, with 8 bases left in between.

This clone was recorded a few times. V gene TRBV5-1 combines with J gene TRBJ1-4; D may be TRBD1 (5 bases). The V end lost 4 bases, the J end lost 8 bases, and 18 bases lay between the germline ends. The CDR3 is made up of 15 amino acids. The germline CDR1 and CDR2 sequences are SGHRS and YFSETQ. CDR3 protein: CASSMTAPRNEKLFF. CDR3 DNA: TGCGCCAGCAGCATGACAGCCCCGAGGAACGAAAAACTGTTTTTT. Based on the CDR3 plus reference TRBV5-1 and TRBJ1-4, the full variable domain is KAGVTQTPRYLIKTRGQQVTLSCSPISGHRSVSWYQQTPGQGLQFLFEYFSETQRNKGNFPGRFSGRQFSNSRSEMNVSTLELGDSALYLCASSMTAPRNEKLFFGSGTQLSVL.

Written as DNA, the CDR3 is TGCGCCAGCAGCTTGGCTATCCAGGCTTCGTACCAAGAGACCCAGTACTTC. Encoded protein: CASSLAIQASYQETQYF. The rearrangement links TRBV5-1 to TRBJ2-5; no clear D gene. Germline-derived CDR1 and CDR2 are SGHRS and YFSETQ. The CDR3 runs to 17 residues. With 0 bases removed from V and 0 bases from J, the gap between germline ends came to 15 bases.

The chain joins TRBV19 to TRBJ2-1; D perhaps matches TRBD1 (6 bases). The V end was cut by 3 bases, the J end by 9 bases, with 9 bases between. Germline assignment: CDR1 LNHDA and CDR2 SQIVND (reference sequence). The CDR3 runs 12 residues. CDR3 coding DNA: TGTGCCAGTAGTATCCCAGGGGCTGAGCAGTTCTTC. As protein: CASSIPGAEQFF. Drawing the rest from reference TRBV19 and TRBJ2-1, the complete variable domain is DGGITQSPKYLFRKEGQNVTLSCEQNLNHDAMYWYRQDPGQGLRLIYYSQIVNDFQKGDIAEGYSVSREKKESFPLTVTSAQKNPTAFYLCASSIPGAEQFFGPGTRLTVL.

V is TRBV6-1 and J is TRBJ1-1, with D maybe TRBD1 (5 bases). Germline CDR1 is MNHNS and CDR2 is SASEGT. V was clipped by 2 bases and J by 5 bases, with 9 bases between them. The CDR3 spans 13 residues. This CDR3 reads CASSERGRTEAFF. For the CDR3, the DNA is TGTGCCAGCAGTGAACGGGGGAGGACTGAAGCTTTCTTT.